This TCR beta chain comes out of a study of a mutant IDH1 vaccine in newly diagnosed glioma. Study-wide background: Each patient was administered eight vaccinations, scheduled in weeks 1, 3, 5, 7, 11, 15, 19 and 23. Patients began vaccination 4-6 weeks after radiotherapy alone, or with temozolomide cycles. Standard pretreatment was either radiotherapy, temozolomide, or, for most, radiochemotherapy with temozolomide.

Stated time point: week 5, during vaccination. All doses held 300 ug of mutant IDH1 20-mer peptide, with topical imiquimod. Generated by immunoSEQ multiplex PCR, the TCRdb table keeps only in-frame clones and is missing some. The sample lists over 45,000 clones; about 80% were seen once. V gave up 2 bases and J gave up 8 bases; unmatched junction bases: 5. Germline-derived CDR1 and CDR2 are ENHRY and SYGVKD. This CDR3 region has 13 residues. Concerning this clone itself: The antigen remains undetermined.

This receptor was taken from a woman between 45 and 65 years old with glioma. The chain uses TRBV10-3 and TRBJ1-2; 7 bases line up with TRBD1. Sample: PBMCs, taken from a glioma patient whose treatment included an IDH1 peptide vaccine. The CDR3 here is CAISEDRDGGYTF. The DNA of the CDR3 is TGTGCCATCAGTGAGGACAGGGATGGGGGCTACACCTTC.